This T cell receptor (beta chain) originates from a study of blood T cell repertoires in COVID-19 (dated by TCRdb to 2020 to 2021). Background on the whole study: Collaborator samples came from the United States, Italy and Spain and covered acute and convalescent phases of COVID-19. The dataset comprised deeply sampled blood TCRbeta repertoires from subjects exposed to, actively infected with, or recovered from COVID-19. The repertoires were released in a freely available public database intended as a resource for research on the immune response to SARS-CoV-2. Samples were obtained from the ongoing ImmuneRACE study (first 160 participants) and from 1,254 subjects provided by 6 global collaborators. The material from the prospective study consisted of cDNA or gDNA derived from T cells, B-cell-depleted T cells, or PBMCs. Sample metadata almost always included a de-identified subject ID, COVID-19 status, age in years and sex. Where HLA class I and class II types were available, the types were taken from metadata supplied by the sample provider, not from assay-based typing. What the research found in general, with its limitations: How much clinical and demographic metadata was included differed by source and by participant, and the metadata was provided uncurated.

Regarding this clone: This receptor's antigen is unknown. Base qualities were left out, and no much larger clone turns up one base away.

The CDR3 sequence holds 15 residues, the cysteine and phenylalanine included. Here the CDR3 DNA is all that survives: 45 bases in frame from base 1. The germline V gene yields MNHEY for CDR1 and SVGAGI for CDR2. The junction carries 18 bases between V and J, which are trimmed by 6 bases and 4 bases respectively. TCRbeta CDR3 regions were amplified from genomic DNA using the immunoSEQ Assay, a bias-controlled multiplex PCR. In the source study's methods: Nucleated cell counts per sample were estimated from amplification of reference gene primers within the assay. To quantify the absolute abundance of each unique TCRbeta CDR3 rearrangement, sequence reads were collapsed and filtered. Productive Simpson clonality was computed per sample as the square root of Simpson's diversity index over productive rearrangements. TCRdb carries this immuneACCESS record with in-frame sequences only. Its versions omit some clonotypes, under half of them owing to an unresolved V gene in the studies checked, with the rest unexplained. For V, J and clone size, that table is used; D and trimming come from the DNA. This sample is represented by 150,000 to 200,000 clones; about 80% of them were singletons. The biggest ten clones account for about 8% of the sample.

One collaborating source in Seattle enrolled patients while the patients were actively infected and followed the patients over time throughout the course of disease. Whole blood was collected in K2EDTA tubes by collaborating institutions according to the institutions' own protocols. For TCRbeta analysis, collaborators shipped samples as frozen whole blood, isolated PBMCs, or DNA extracted from either of those sample types. The rearrangement joined TRBV6-5 to TRBJ1-2; the D gene is perhaps TRBD1, from 5 matching bases. The sequence derives from a woman aged 60-75 years with COVID-19, enrolled during active disease. Specimen: peripheral blood. The DNA sequence reads TGTGCCAGCAGCGCGACCCGACAGAAAAGCTATGGCTACACCTTC. Its amino acids are CASSATRQKSYGYTF.